The next 6 T cell receptor beta chains were all read from a single sample in a study of T cell responses to AZD1222 COVID-19 vaccine. Using immunoSEQ multiplex PCR, the repertoire was profiled, and TCRdb retains in-frame clones only, with some absent. The sample comprises about 150,000 clones, about 93% of which are singletons, and roughly 3.2% rests with the top ten. The material was peripheral blood, obtained 28 days after the second AZD1222 dose. The source is an adult who received the AZD1222 COVID-19 vaccine.

The chain is built from TRBV15 and TRBJ2-7, with D perhaps matching TRBD1 or TRBD2 (5 bases each). Germline CDR1 is LNHNV and CDR2 is YYDKDF (reference sequence). The CDR3 has 16 residues. The V and J ends lost 4 bases and 5 bases respectively, with 21 bases between them. In nucleotides, the CDR3 is TGTGCCACCAGCATGACCGGGGCGGGTGCCTTTCACGAGCAGTACTTC. Residues: CATSMTGAGAFHEQYF.

V is TRBV13 and J is TRBJ2-7, with 7 bases fitting TRBD2. The V segment lost 0 bases and the J segment 0 bases; nucleotides outside the gene matches: 2. CDR1 and CDR2 (germline): PRHDT, FYEKMQ (reference sequence). This CDR3 contains 15 residues. The CDR3 loop is CASSLGSGGSYEQYF. In DNA, the CDR3 is TGTGCCAGCAGCTTAGGGTCGGGAGGCTCCTACGAGCAGTACTTC.

CDR3 in amino acids: CASSLSNEKLFF. In DNA, the CDR3 is TGTGCCAGCAGCTTATCAAATGAAAAACTGTTTTTT. V is TRBV7-9 and J is TRBJ1-4; D gene unclear. Germline assignment: CDR1 SEHNR and CDR2 FQNEAQ (reference sequence). The CDR3 spans 12 residues. With 2 bases removed from V and 5 bases from J, the gap between germline ends came to 3 bases.

In nucleotides, the CDR3 is TGTGCCAGCAGTTTTCGGGGGGGGGCCGAGCAGTACTTC. This translates into CASSFRGGAEQYF. The chain joins TRBV27 to TRBJ2-7; 8 nucleotides align to TRBD2. Germline CDR1 reads MNHEY; CDR2 reads SMNVEV (reference sequence). The CDR3 has 13 residues. The trim removed 3 bases at V and 6 bases at J, leaving 4 bases unmatched.

The chain links TRBV6-6 to TRBJ1-2; 8 nucleotides align to TRBD1. The CDR3 totals 11 residues. Germline trimming cut 6 bases from V and 7 bases from J; bases unmatched to any gene: 1. Germline lookup yields CDR1 MNHNY and CDR2 SVGAGI (reference sequence). This CDR3 reads CASSTGGGYTF. CDR3 DNA sequence: TGTGCCAGCAGCACAGGGGGTGGCTACACCTTC.

The chain employs TRBV15 and TRBJ2-7; 7 bases match TRBD2. CDR1 and CDR2 from the germline V gene are LNHNV and YYDKDF (reference sequence). V shed 2 bases and J 1 base; nucleotides not matched to a gene: 5. The CDR3 loop spans 15 amino acids. This chain's CDR3 is CATSRNGGGSYEQYF. CDR3 DNA sequence: TGTGCCACCAGCAGAAATGGGGGAGGGTCCTACGAGCAGTACTTC. Full variable domain (outside the CDR3, taken from reference TRBV15 and TRBJ2-7): DAMVIQNPRYQVTQFGKPVTLSCSQTLNHNVMYWYQQKSSQAPKLLFHYYDKDFNNEADTPDNFQSRRPNTSFCFLDIRSPGLGDTAMYLCATSRNGGGSYEQYFGPGTRLTVT.